A selection of T cell receptor beta chains follows, all from one sample in a study of CD8 T cells in Susac syndrome. TCRdb called the immunoSEQ multiplex PCR reads again in MiXCR, with one record for every CDR3 protein. The sample has 150,000 to 200,000 distinct CDR3 sequences, 80% to 95% seen once. Source material: CD4+ T cells from PBMCs. Every receptor here comes from a human donor in good health. The CDR3 runs from the conserved cysteine through the conserved F or W. Fields, in order: D gene, J gene, clone size, V gene, CDR3 protein, CDR3 DNA. D genes are given only for firm matches. Clone size is not always given. Where it is, it says once, few, many or a class for expanded clones.

d_gene: NA
j_gene: TRBJ2-3
abundance: few
v_gene: TRBV18
CDR3aa: CASTGGSTDTQYF
CDR3nt: TGTGCCAGCACCGGGGGTAGCACAGATACGCAGTATTTT

d_gene: NA
j_gene: TRBJ2-5
abundance: NA
v_gene: TRBV15
CDR3aa: CATSMGPQETQYF
CDR3nt: TGTGCCACCAGCATGGGGCCCCAAGAGACCCAGTACTTC

d_gene: TRBD1
j_gene: TRBJ1-5
abundance: NA
v_gene: TRBV19
CDR3aa: CATAPGGGTNQPQHF
CDR3nt: TGTGCCACTGCCCCAGGGGGTGGGACCAATCAGCCCCAGCATTTT

d_gene: NA
j_gene: TRBJ2-1
abundance: NA
v_gene: TRBV30
CDR3aa: CAWSVLRIGNEQFF
CDR3nt: TGTGCCTGGAGTGTACTGCGTATCGGCAATGAGCAGTTCTTC

d_gene: NA
j_gene: TRBJ2-2
abundance: NA
v_gene: TRBV20-1
CDR3aa: CSASLPTSGGTGELFF
CDR3nt: TGCAGTGCTAGTTTGCCGACGAGCGGCGGGACCGGGGAGCTGTTTTTT

d_gene: NA
j_gene: TRBJ2-1
abundance: NA
v_gene: TRBV6-1
CDR3aa: CASRRLGILSDNEQFF
CDR3nt: TGTGCCAGCAGGCGACTGGGGATACTCTCCGACAATGAGCAGTTCTTC

d_gene: NA
j_gene: TRBJ2-5
abundance: NA
v_gene: TRBV6-5
CDR3aa: CASSYSGLQGRQETQYF
CDR3nt: TGTGCCAGCAGTTACTCAGGACTACAGGGAAGGCAAGAGACCCAGTACTTC

d_gene: TRBD1
j_gene: TRBJ1-2
abundance: NA
v_gene: TRBV25-1
CDR3aa: CASSQLGTGRGGYGYTF
CDR3nt: TGTGCCAGCAGCCAACTTGGGACAGGGAGGGGTGGGTATGGCTACACCTTC

d_gene: TRBD1
j_gene: TRBJ1-6
abundance: NA
v_gene: TRBV6-2/TRBV6-3
CDR3aa: CASSYLTGDSPLHF
CDR3nt: TGTGCCAGCAGTTACCTTACAGGGGACTCACCCCTCCACTTT

d_gene: NA
j_gene: TRBJ2-4
abundance: once
v_gene: TRBV4-1
CDR3aa: CASSDPPGAKNIQYF
CDR3nt: TGCGCCAGCAGCGATCCGCCTGGAGCCAAAAACATTCAGTACTTC

d_gene: NA
j_gene: TRBJ2-5
abundance: NA
v_gene: TRBV24-1
CDR3aa: CATSDSGETQYF
CDR3nt: TGTGCCACCAGTGACTCCGGGGAGACCCAGTACTTC

d_gene: NA
j_gene: TRBJ1-1
abundance: once
v_gene: TRBV12-5
CDR3aa: CASGLVRGSMNTEAFF
CDR3nt: TGTGCTAGTGGTTTGGTAAGGGGCTCTATGAACACTGAAGCTTTCTTT

d_gene: NA
j_gene: TRBJ2-1
abundance: NA
v_gene: TRBV19
CDR3aa: CASSIDHGTTRHEQFF
CDR3nt: TGTGCCAGTAGTATAGATCATGGTACCACCAGGCATGAGCAGTTCTTC

d_gene: NA
j_gene: TRBJ2-7
abundance: NA
v_gene: TRBV6-1
CDR3aa: CASSFQQGYEQYF
CDR3nt: TGTGCCAGCAGTTTTCAGCAGGGCTACGAGCAGTACTTC

d_gene: TRBD1
j_gene: TRBJ2-4
abundance: once
v_gene: TRBV5-1
CDR3aa: CASSSGTDYIQYF
CDR3nt: TGCGCCAGCAGCTCCGGGACAGATTACATTCAGTACTTC

d_gene: TRBD1
j_gene: TRBJ2-5
abundance: NA
v_gene: TRBV2
CDR3aa: CASSERPGQGETQYF
CDR3nt: TGTGCCAGCAGTGAAAGGCCGGGACAGGGAGAGACCCAGTACTTC

d_gene: NA
j_gene: TRBJ1-1
abundance: NA
v_gene: TRBV20-1
CDR3aa: CSAGDSAPLVTEAFF
CDR3nt: TGCAGTGCGGGTGACAGTGCCCCCTTGGTCACTGAAGCTTTCTTT

d_gene: TRBD2
j_gene: TRBJ2-3
abundance: once
v_gene: TRBV18
CDR3aa: CASSPLGLAGGPDTQYF
CDR3nt: TGTGCCAGCTCACCCCTCGGGCTAGCGGGGGGCCCGGATACGCAGTATTTT

d_gene: NA
j_gene: TRBJ2-2
abundance: NA
v_gene: TRBV5-5
CDR3aa: CASSYRTNTGELFF
CDR3nt: TGTGCCAGCAGCTACAGAACGAACACCGGGGAGCTGTTTTTT

d_gene: TRBD1
j_gene: TRBJ1-6
abundance: few
v_gene: TRBV4-2
CDR3aa: CASSRGRSYNSPLHF
CDR3nt: TGTGCCAGCAGCAGGGGGCGATCCTATAATTCACCCCTCCACTTT

d_gene: NA
j_gene: TRBJ2-7
abundance: NA
v_gene: TRBV10-1
CDR3aa: CASSEEGKQYF
CDR3nt: TGCGCCAGCAGTGAGGAGGGTAAGCAGTACTTC

d_gene: TRBD1
j_gene: TRBJ2-7
abundance: NA
v_gene: TRBV5-1
CDR3aa: CASSPTPLQGSDYEQYF
CDR3nt: TGCGCCAGCAGCCCGACCCCTCTACAGGGGTCTGACTACGAGCAGTACTTC

d_gene: NA
j_gene: TRBJ2-5
abundance: NA
v_gene: TRBV25-1
CDR3aa: CASSDGGITTQYF
CDR3nt: TGTGCCAGCAGTGACGGGGGTATTACGACCCAGTACTTC

d_gene: NA
j_gene: TRBJ1-2
abundance: NA
v_gene: TRBV6-5
CDR3aa: CATQEDGYTF
CDR3nt: TGTGCCACCCAGGAAGATGGCTACACCTTC

d_gene: NA
j_gene: TRBJ2-3
abundance: NA
v_gene: TRBV20-1
CDR3aa: CSARKPSSGPGADTQYF
CDR3nt: TGCAGTGCTAGAAAGCCCAGTAGCGGCCCAGGGGCAGATACGCAGTATTTT

d_gene: TRBD2
j_gene: TRBJ2-1
abundance: NA
v_gene: TRBV9
CDR3aa: CASSVASGAGDLYEQFF
CDR3nt: TGTGCCAGCAGCGTAGCTAGTGGAGCGGGGGACTTGTATGAGCAGTTCTTC

d_gene: NA
j_gene: TRBJ1-5
abundance: once
v_gene: TRBV20-1
CDR3aa: CSARDTGNNQPQHF
CDR3nt: TGCAGTGCTAGAGATACGGGTAACAATCAGCCCCAGCATTTT

d_gene: NA
j_gene: TRBJ2-2
abundance: NA
v_gene: TRBV15
CDR3aa: CATRATGRTGELFF
CDR3nt: TGTGCCACCAGGGCGACAGGACGCACCGGGGAGCTGTTTTTT

d_gene: NA
j_gene: TRBJ1-1
abundance: once
v_gene: TRBV9
CDR3aa: CASSVGIMSGNTEAFF
CDR3nt: TGTGCCAGCAGCGTAGGTATCATGAGTGGGAACACTGAAGCTTTCTTT

d_gene: TRBD2
j_gene: TRBJ2-4
abundance: NA
v_gene: TRBV12-3/TRBV12-4
CDR3aa: CASSLGGRRIQYF
CDR3nt: TGTGCCAGCAGCCTGGGGGGGAGAAGGATTCAGTACTTC

d_gene: TRBD2
j_gene: TRBJ2-7
abundance: few
v_gene: TRBV11-2
CDR3aa: CASSIGTSGFSYEQYF
CDR3nt: TGTGCCAGCAGCATTGGGACTAGCGGATTCTCCTACGAGCAGTACTTC

d_gene: NA
j_gene: TRBJ2-7
abundance: NA
v_gene: TRBV9
CDR3aa: CASSPRWGSYEQYF
CDR3nt: TGTGCCAGCAGCCCGCGGTGGGGGTCTTACGAGCAGTACTTC

d_gene: TRBD2
j_gene: TRBJ2-1
abundance: NA
v_gene: TRBV15
CDR3aa: CATSREGRWAGGRDNEQFF
CDR3nt: TGTGCCACCAGCAGAGAGGGGCGTTGGGCGGGGGGTCGGGACAATGAGCAGTTCTTC

d_gene: NA
j_gene: TRBJ1-3
abundance: NA
v_gene: TRBV3-1
CDR3aa: CASSPRGRGSGNTIYF
CDR3nt: TGTGCCAGCAGCCCCCGGGGGCGGGGGTCTGGAAACACCATATATTTT

d_gene: TRBD1
j_gene: TRBJ2-3
abundance: NA
v_gene: TRBV7-9
CDR3aa: CASSYSSGTGVDTQYF
CDR3nt: TGTGCCAGCAGCTATTCATCCGGGACAGGGGTAGATACGCAGTATTTT

d_gene: NA
j_gene: TRBJ2-3
abundance: NA
v_gene: TRBV3-1
CDR3aa: CASSQEIESLGQYF
CDR3nt: TGTGCCAGCAGCCAAGAAATTGAGAGCCTTGGGCAGTATTTT

d_gene: NA
j_gene: TRBJ2-4
abundance: NA
v_gene: TRBV19
CDR3aa: CASTRGPWDIQYF
CDR3nt: TGTGCCAGTACCCGAGGCCCGTGGGACATTCAGTACTTC

d_gene: NA
j_gene: TRBJ2-2
abundance: once
v_gene: TRBV7-2
CDR3aa: CASSLDWGRTGELFF
CDR3nt: TGTGCCAGCAGCTTAGATTGGGGGAGAACCGGGGAGCTGTTTTTT

d_gene: TRBD1
j_gene: TRBJ1-3
abundance: NA
v_gene: TRBV20-1
CDR3aa: CSASQGGQSSGNTIYF
CDR3nt: TGCAGTGCTTCCCAGGGGGGACAGAGCTCTGGAAACACCATATATTTT